The clone carrying this T cell receptor (beta chain) showed up just a few times. What it binds is not known. The sample comes from a study of T-cell memory formation after mild COVID-19. General observations from the study: SARS-CoV-2 specificity was not confirmed for second-wave clones peaking on day 37. Of the contracting clones, CD4+ ones lay mainly in CM and EM, and CD8+ ones in EMRA. Prior to infection, memory already included some responding clones, suggesting cross-reactive memory joined.

TCRdb analysed the 5' RACE reads with MiXCR anew, one entry per CDR3 protein. Among 280,000 or so distinct CDR3 sequences, over 7% were seen once, and the ten largest hold about 20%. The material sequenced was PBMCs or a T cell subset sorted from them (not recorded which). The source of this sequence is a man aged 18 to 29 who had mild COVID-19 (a few samples of this study predate the infection). Cell type and time point are not known.

CDR3 sequence: CASSPTGYPQETQYF. The CDR3 nucleotides are TGCGCCAGCAGCCCAACGGGATACCCTCAAGAGACCCAGTACTTC. The genes are TRBV4-3 and TRBJ2-5, with a possible D match to TRBD2 (5 bases). CDR1 LGHNA and CDR2 YSLEER come from the germline V gene. There are 15 residues in the CDR3. V was pared by 4 bases and J by 2 bases, with 14 bases between.